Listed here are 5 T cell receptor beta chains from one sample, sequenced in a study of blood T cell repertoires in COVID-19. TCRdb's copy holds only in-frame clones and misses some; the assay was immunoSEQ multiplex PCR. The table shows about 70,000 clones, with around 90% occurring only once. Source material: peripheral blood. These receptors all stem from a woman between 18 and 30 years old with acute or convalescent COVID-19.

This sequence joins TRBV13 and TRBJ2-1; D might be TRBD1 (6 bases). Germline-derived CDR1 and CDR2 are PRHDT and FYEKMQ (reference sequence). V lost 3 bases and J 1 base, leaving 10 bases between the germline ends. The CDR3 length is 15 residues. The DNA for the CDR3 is TGTGCCAGCAGCTTCCGGGACACTTCCTACAATGAGCAGTTCTTC. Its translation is CASSFRDTSYNEQFF.

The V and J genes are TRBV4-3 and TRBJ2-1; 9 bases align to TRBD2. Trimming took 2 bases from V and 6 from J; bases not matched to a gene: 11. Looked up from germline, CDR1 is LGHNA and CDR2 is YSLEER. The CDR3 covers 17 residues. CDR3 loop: CASSQTRTSVSSNEQFF. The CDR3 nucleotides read TGCGCCAGCAGCCAAACTCGGACTAGCGTATCGTCCAATGAGCAGTTCTTC.

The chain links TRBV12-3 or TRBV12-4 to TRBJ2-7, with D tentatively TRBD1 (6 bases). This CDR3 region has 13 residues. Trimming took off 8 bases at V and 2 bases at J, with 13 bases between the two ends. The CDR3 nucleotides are TGTGCCAGCGGCCGGGACACTACCTACGAGCAGTACTTC. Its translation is CASGRDTTYEQYF.

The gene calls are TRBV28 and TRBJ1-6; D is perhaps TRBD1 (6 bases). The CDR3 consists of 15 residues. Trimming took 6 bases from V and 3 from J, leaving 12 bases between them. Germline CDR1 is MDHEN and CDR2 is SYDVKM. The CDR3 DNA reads TGTGCCAGCAGCAGACAGGCCGACTATAATTCACCCCTCCACTTT. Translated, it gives CASSRQADYNSPLHF.

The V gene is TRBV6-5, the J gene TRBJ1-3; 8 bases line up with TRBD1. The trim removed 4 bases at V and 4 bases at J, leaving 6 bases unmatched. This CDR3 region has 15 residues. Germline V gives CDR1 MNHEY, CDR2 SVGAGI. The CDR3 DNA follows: TGTGCCAGCAGTTCGACAGGGGCCGGGGGAAACACCATATATTTT. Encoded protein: CASSSTGAGGNTIYF.